What follows are 30 T cell receptor beta chains derived from one specimen sequenced in a study of blood T cell repertoires in COVID-19. TCRdb keeps only in-frame clones here, not all; method: immunoSEQ multiplex PCR. Of approximately 94,000 clones listed, about 90% were seen once; the top ten hold approximately 5%. Sequencing was done on a sample of peripheral blood. Source of these receptors: a human donor in a cohort sampled during active COVID-19.

This chain links TRBV2 with TRBJ2-1, with unresolved D. The CDR3 contains 12 residues. Trimming shortened V by 4 bases and J by 4 bases, and 5 bases separated the two germline ends. Germline V CDR1 and CDR2: SNHLY, FYNNEI. This CDR3 is CASSGVYNEQFF. Written as DNA, the CDR3 is TGTGCCAGCAGTGGCGTGTACAATGAGCAGTTCTTC.

This chain joins TRBV7-8 and TRBJ2-2; D gene uncertain. The germline V gene encodes CDR1 SGHVS and CDR2 FQNEAQ. The CDR3 length is 13 residues. V was pared by 6 bases and J by 5 bases, with 10 bases between. The CDR3 nucleotides are TGTGCCAGCAGTTACTTCGGGACCGGGGAGCTGTTTTTT. It is translated as CASSYFGTGELFF.

This clone has a handful of counts. The chain is built from TRBV10-3 and TRBJ1-5; 11 bases are shared with TRBD1. The junction had 1 base not matched to a gene; V was cut back by 0 bases and J by 3 bases. The CDR3 is 16 amino acids. CDR1 and CDR2 from the germline V gene are ENHRY and SYGVKD. CDR3 in amino acids: CAISESGQGDNQPQHF. DNA of the CDR3: TGTGCCATCAGTGAGTCGGGACAGGGGGACAATCAGCCCCAGCATTTT.

J is TRBJ2-7 and V is TRBV7-6; 12 bases are shared with TRBD2. The CDR3 contains 17 residues. V was clipped by 1 base and J by 1 base; unmatched bases: 5. In germline, CDR1 is SGHVS, CDR2 FNYEAQ. The CDR3 region is CASSLELAGGNSYEQYF. The CDR3 nucleotides are TGTGCCAGCAGCTTAGAGCTAGCGGGAGGGAATTCCTACGAGCAGTACTTC.

The chain joins TRBV27 to TRBJ1-2; possible D gene TRBD1, 5 bases. This CDR3 is built from 13 residues. Germline CDR1 MNHEY, CDR2 SMNVEV (reference sequence). V dropped 3 bases and J dropped 2 bases, with 7 bases sitting between them. CDR3 region: CASSLGGNYGYTF. The DNA of the CDR3 is TGTGCCAGCAGTTTGGGGGGAAACTATGGCTACACCTTC.

This clone was counted a few times. The CDR3 DNA sequence: TGTGCCAGCGTGGGGGGTAGTAGCGAGCAGTACTTC. Translating it yields CASVGGSSEQYF. This chain uses TRBV6-5 with TRBJ2-7; D is perhaps TRBD2 (6 bases). Deletions cut 8 bases from V and 6 bases from J, with 14 bases between. This CDR3 spans 12 amino acids. Germline V gene sequence: CDR1 MNHEY, CDR2 SVGAGI.

The V and J genes are TRBV6-5 and TRBJ2-1; possible D gene TRBD1, 6 bases. V lost 6 bases and J lost 3, with 15 bases in between. This CDR3 comprises 15 residues. Germline V gene data show CDR1 as MNHEY and CDR2 as SVGAGI. CDR3 in DNA: TGTGCCAGCAGCTGGACAGAACCGATCTACAATGAGCAGTTCTTC. This codes for CASSWTEPIYNEQFF.

The chain joins TRBV30 to TRBJ2-7; D possibly corresponds to TRBD1 (6 bases). V was clipped by 2 bases and J by 3 bases, with 14 bases between them. The CDR3 runs 14 residues. CDR1 GTSNPN and CDR2 SVGIG come from the germline V gene (reference sequence). For the CDR3, the DNA is TGTGCCTGGAGTCCCCGGGTGACAGGCTACGAGCAGTACTTC. Protein sequence: CAWSPRVTGYEQYF.

V gene TRBV29-1 combines with J gene TRBJ2-3, with 7 bases lining up with TRBD2. The CDR3 is 16 amino acids. The germline V gene has CDR1 SQVTM and CDR2 ANQGSEA. The junction had 13 bases not matched to a gene; V was cut back by 4 bases and J by 3 bases. The CDR3 protein is CSVVFFYSGATDTQYF. CDR3 nucleotides: TGCAGCGTTGTATTTTTTTACAGCGGGGCGACAGATACGCAGTATTTT.

This rearrangement joins TRBV25-1 to TRBJ1-1, with D perhaps matching TRBD1 (6 bases). Trimming left V 2 bases short and J 5 bases short, with 15 bases between. CDR1 is MGHDK and CDR2 is SYGVNS in the germline V gene. The CDR3 consists of 15 residues. CDR3 loop: CASSEAQGLRTEAFF. CDR3 coding DNA: TGTGCCAGCAGTGAAGCCCAGGGGTTGAGGACTGAAGCTTTCTTT.

The chain combines TRBV5-1 with TRBJ2-7, with 9 bases aligning to TRBD1. The V and J ends lost 5 bases and 0 bases, in that order; junction bases with no gene match: 15. This CDR3 contains 18 residues. Per germline, CDR1 SGHRS and CDR2 YFSETQ. In DNA, the CDR3 is TGCGCCAGCAGGCCACACCGGGACAGGGTTTTAGCCTCCTACGAGCAGTACTTC. This sequence encodes CASRPHRDRVLASYEQYF.

The chain links TRBV19 to TRBJ2-7, with TRBD1 matching 8 bases. The CDR3 sequence is 15 residues long. Trimming at V came to 8 bases and at J to 0 bases, leaving 9 bases not matched to a gene. Germline V gene lookup returns CDR1 LNHDA and CDR2 SQIVND (reference sequence). The CDR3, as DNA: TGTGCCAGTCGACCGTGGACAGGGAGCTCCTACGAGCAGTACTTC. Translating gives CASRPWTGSSYEQYF.

The chain recombines TRBV20-1 with TRBJ2-7, with 10 bases lining up with TRBD2. The ends lost 3 bases at V and 4 bases at J; junction bases unmatched: 3. This CDR3 is built from 13 residues. In germline, CDR1 is DFQATT, CDR2 SNEGSKA (reference sequence). The CDR3 here is CSASMTSGYEQYF. In DNA form, the CDR3 reads TGCAGTGCTAGTATGACTAGCGGGTACGAGCAGTACTTC.

The sample holds a few counts of this clone. The chain has TRBV5-1 and TRBJ2-1; D is ambiguous. V was cut by 0 bases and J by 5 bases, with 6 bases left in between. The CDR3 loop spans 13 amino acids. The germline CDR1 and CDR2 sequences are SGHRS and YFSETQ. The CDR3 region has the DNA TGCGCCAGCAGCTTGGGCCAGGACAATGAGCAGTTCTTC. It yields the protein CASSLGQDNEQFF.

This chain joins TRBV27 and TRBJ1-4; no reliable D call. The germline V gene has CDR1 MNHEY and CDR2 SMNVEV (reference sequence). The CDR3 contains 15 residues. V lost 5 bases and J lost 11, with 21 bases in between. The CDR3 here is CASSLGRHRDGKLFF. In nucleotides, the CDR3 is TGTGCCAGCAGTCTCGGACGCCACCGGGATGGGAAACTGTTTTTT.

The V and J genes are TRBV27 and TRBJ1-6; D ambiguous. Per the germline V gene, CDR1 is MNHEY and CDR2 is SMNVEV (reference sequence). V was pared by 6 bases and J by 5 bases, with 14 bases between. This CDR3 comprises 15 residues. This CDR3 is CASSREGFNNSPLHF. For the CDR3, the DNA is TGTGCCAGCAGCCGGGAGGGTTTCAATAATTCACCCCTCCACTTT.

V usage is TRBV29-1 and J usage is TRBJ1-1, with TRBD1 identical over 8 bases. The length of the CDR3 is 13 residues. Germline CDR1 is SQVTM and CDR2 is ANQGSEA. Trimming at V came to 7 bases and at J to 5 bases, leaving 9 bases not matched to a gene. CDR3 residues: CSAIGQGVTEAFF. The CDR3 DNA follows: TGCAGCGCCATCGGACAGGGTGTAACTGAAGCTTTCTTT.

The chain joins TRBV6-6 to TRBJ1-4; 9 bases align to TRBD1. J gave up 12 bases and V 3 bases, and 8 bases lay outside the gene matches. This CDR3 spans 14 amino acids. Germline assignment: CDR1 MNHNY and CDR2 SVGAGI (reference sequence). Here the CDR3 reads CASSYSGTGRELFF. In nucleotides, the CDR3 is TGTGCCAGCAGTTATAGCGGGACAGGGCGGGAACTGTTTTTT.

The V and J genes are TRBV5-1 and TRBJ2-5; the D gene is possibly TRBD1 (6 bases). Trimming took off 2 bases at V and 4 bases at J, with 6 bases between the two ends. This CDR3 region has 12 residues. CDR1 SGHRS and CDR2 YFSETQ come from the germline V gene. The CDR3 bases are TGCGCCAGCAGCTTACAGGGAGAGACCCAGTACTTC. Its translation is CASSLQGETQYF.

The chain employs TRBV3-1 (or the pseudogene TRBV3-2) and TRBJ2-1, with 9 nucleotides matching TRBD1. Unmatched junction bases numbered 15, after V lost 5 bases and J lost 7 bases. The CDR3 consists of 17 residues. From germline, CDR1 is LGHDT and CDR2 YNNKEL (reference sequence). The CDR3 region has the DNA TGTGCCAGCAGCGTCAAGATCGTAGGACAGGGGTTAAATGAGCAGTTCTTC. Translating gives CASSVKIVGQGLNEQFF.

V usage is TRBV11-2 and J usage is TRBJ2-3, with a weak D call TRBD1 (6 bases). The germline CDR1 and CDR2 sequences are SGHAT and FQNNGV. This CDR3 has 14 residues. V was pared by 5 bases and J by 3 bases, with 12 bases between. CDR3 sequence reads: CASSPVGGTDTQYF. DNA of the CDR3: TGTGCCAGCAGCCCAGTAGGGGGAACAGATACGCAGTATTTT. The whole variable domain, remainder taken from reference TRBV11-2 and TRBJ2-3, is EAGVAQSPRYKIIEKRQSVAFWCNPISGHATLYWYQQILGQGPKLLIQFQNNGVVDDSQLPKDRFSAERLKGVDSTLKIQPAKLEDSAVYLCASSPVGGTDTQYFGPGTRLTVL.

This chain joins TRBV6-5 and TRBJ2-7; 8 bases agree with TRBD1. Germline V gene lookup returns CDR1 MNHEY and CDR2 SVGAGI. The CDR3 runs to 12 residues. The ends lost 7 bases at V and 4 bases at J; junction bases unmatched: 3. CDR3 protein: CASTGQGYEQYF. The CDR3, as DNA: TGTGCCAGCACAGGACAGGGTTACGAGCAGTACTTC.

This chain links TRBV7-3 with TRBJ2-2; 10 bases are a match to TRBD2. V shed 0 bases, J shed 7 bases, and the junction held 5 bases outside the gene matches. The CDR3 runs to 16 residues. From germline, CDR1 is SGHTA and CDR2 FQGTGA. As DNA, the CDR3 is TGTGCCAGCAGCTTAACCGCTAGCGGGAGAGGCGGGGAGCTGTTTTTT. It translates to CASSLTASGRGGELFF.

A note on this clone: Different DNA sequences within this sample yield the same CDR3. The chain uses TRBV5-1 and TRBJ2-7; 11 bases match TRBD2. Trimming cost V 4 bases and J 3 bases; bases outside gene matches: 3. Germline V gene lookup returns CDR1 SGHRS and CDR2 YFSETQ. The CDR3 extends over 14 amino acids. Written as DNA, the CDR3 is TGCGCCAGCAGCCCTGGGACTAGCGGCTACGAGCAGTACTTC. Translation: CASSPGTSGYEQYF. Drawing the rest from reference TRBV5-1 and TRBJ2-7, the complete variable domain is KAGVTQTPRYLIKTRGQQVTLSCSPISGHRSVSWYQQTPGQGLQFLFEYFSETQRNKGNFPGRFSGRQFSNSRSEMNVSTLELGDSALYLCASSPGTSGYEQYFGPGTRLTVT.

V usage is TRBV28 and J usage is TRBJ2-2, with 11 nucleotides matching TRBD2. This CDR3 spans 16 amino acids. The V gene end was trimmed by 3 bases and the J gene end by 8 bases; junction bases not matched to a gene: 8. CDR1 is MDHEN, CDR2 SYDVKM, per germline. Here the CDR3 reads CASSFPASGRRGELFF. The CDR3 DNA is TGTGCCAGCAGTTTCCCTGCTAGCGGGAGGAGGGGGGAGCTGTTTTTT. The entire variable domain, with the rest obtained from reference TRBV28 and TRBJ2-2, is as follows: DVKVTQSSRYLVKRTGEKVFLECVQDMDHENMFWYRQDPGLGLRLIYFSYDVKMKEKGDIPEGYSVSREKKERFSLILESASTNQTSMYLCASSFPASGRRGELFFGEGSRLTVL.

As regards this clone: Other DNA sequences in this sample translate to the same CDR3. This chain uses TRBV19 with TRBJ2-1; perhaps TRBD1 as D (5 bases). This CDR3 has 14 amino acids. Trimming pared 3 bases from V and 0 bases from J, leaving 6 bases between. The germline CDR1 and CDR2 sequences are LNHDA and SQIVND (reference sequence). CDR3 protein: CASSIQGSYNEQFF. Written as DNA, the CDR3 is TGTGCCAGTAGTATTCAGGGCTCCTACAATGAGCAGTTCTTC.

The chain joins TRBV10-3 to TRBJ2-7; 11 bases fit TRBD2. Trimming cost V 7 bases and J 7 bases; bases outside gene matches: 12. Germline V CDR1 and CDR2: ENHRY, SYGVKD. The CDR3 is 15 residues long. Written as DNA, the CDR3 is TGTGCCATCATGGATACTAGCGGGAGAGTGGGGGAGCAGTACTTC. It yields the protein CAIMDTSGRVGEQYF.

This clone appeared once. The rearrangement uses TRBV5-4 and TRBJ2-4, with 11 bases aligning to TRBD2. In germline, CDR1 is SGHNT, CDR2 YYREEE (reference sequence). Trimming cost V 5 bases and J 7 bases; bases outside gene matches: 2. The CDR3 sequence is 13 residues long. CDR3 protein: CASSLAGGNIQYF. CDR3 nucleotides: TGTGCCAGCAGTTTAGCGGGAGGGAACATTCAGTACTTC.

The rearrangement joins TRBV7-8 to TRBJ2-5; 7 positions match TRBD1. The V gene's germline CDR1 is SGHVS and CDR2 FQNEAQ. The CDR3 has 14 residues. V trimming: 3 bases; J trimming: 7 bases; junction bases outside the gene matches: 8. The CDR3 bases are TGTGCCAGCAGCTTCGGACAGGCCGGTCGGACCCAGTACTTC. It translates to CASSFGQAGRTQYF.

The rearrangement links TRBV7-9 to TRBJ1-2; 8 bases match TRBD1. CDR1 is SEHNR and CDR2 is FQNEAQ in the germline V gene (reference sequence). V was clipped by 1 base and J by 8 bases; unmatched bases: 6. The CDR3 is 14 residues long. This chain's CDR3 is CASSLGGQGYGYTF. The CDR3 DNA reads as TGTGCCAGCAGCTTAGGTGGACAGGGATACGGCTACACCTTC.